This T cell receptor (beta chain) derives from a study of T cell changes during pregnancy in multiple sclerosis. The ends were cut back, 1 base at V and 5 bases at J, with 25 bases in the middle. There are 18 residues in the CDR3. Germline CDR1 is SGHRS and CDR2 is YFSETQ. Here immunoSEQ multiplex PCR was the method, and the copy in TCRdb shows in-frame clones only, minus some. The sample shows about 93,000 clones, about 92% of them seen only once. This rearrangement joins TRBV5-1 to TRBJ2-7; D might be TRBD1 (5 bases). This TCR derives from a female donor with multiple sclerosis, enrolled in a pregnancy study. The sequenced sample was peripheral blood, obtained after pregnancy. CDR3 DNA: TGCGCCAGCAGCTTGTCGTTTTCCACAGGAGCTTCTGTGGACGAGCAGTACTTC. This gives the protein CASSLSFSTGASVDEQYF. Together with reference TRBV5-1 and TRBJ2-7, the CDR3 gives the full variable domain: KAGVTQTPRYLIKTRGQQVTLSCSPISGHRSVSWYQQTPGQGLQFLFEYFSETQRNKGNFPGRFSGRQFSNSRSEMNVSTLELGDSALYLCASSLSFSTGASVDEQYFGPGTRLTVT.